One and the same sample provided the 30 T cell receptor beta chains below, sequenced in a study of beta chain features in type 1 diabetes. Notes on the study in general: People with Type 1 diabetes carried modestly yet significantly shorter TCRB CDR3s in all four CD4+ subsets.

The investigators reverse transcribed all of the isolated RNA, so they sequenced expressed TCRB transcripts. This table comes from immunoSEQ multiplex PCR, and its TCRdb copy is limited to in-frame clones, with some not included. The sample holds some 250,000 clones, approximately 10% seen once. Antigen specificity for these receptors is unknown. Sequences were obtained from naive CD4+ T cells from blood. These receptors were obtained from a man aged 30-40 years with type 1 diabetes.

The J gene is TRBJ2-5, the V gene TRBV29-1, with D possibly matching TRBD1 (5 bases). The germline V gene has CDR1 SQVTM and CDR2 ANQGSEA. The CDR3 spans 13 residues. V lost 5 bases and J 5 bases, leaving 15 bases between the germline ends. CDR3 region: CSVPGAGLETQYF. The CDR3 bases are TGCAGCGTTCCTGGGGCAGGTCTGGAGACCCAGTACTTC.

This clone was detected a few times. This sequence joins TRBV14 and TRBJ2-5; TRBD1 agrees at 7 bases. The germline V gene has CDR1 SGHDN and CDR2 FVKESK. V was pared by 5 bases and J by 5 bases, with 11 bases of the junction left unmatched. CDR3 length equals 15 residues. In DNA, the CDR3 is TGTGCCAGCAGCGACAGGGCTTCTTACTTGGAGACCCAGTACTTC. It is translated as CASSDRASYLETQYF. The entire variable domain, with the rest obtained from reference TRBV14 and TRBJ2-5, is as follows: EAGVTQFPSHSVIEKGQTVTLRCDPISGHDNLYWYRRVMGKEIKFLLHFVKESKQDESGMPNNRFLAERTGGTYSTLKVQPAELEDSGVYFCASSDRASYLETQYFGPGTRLLVL.

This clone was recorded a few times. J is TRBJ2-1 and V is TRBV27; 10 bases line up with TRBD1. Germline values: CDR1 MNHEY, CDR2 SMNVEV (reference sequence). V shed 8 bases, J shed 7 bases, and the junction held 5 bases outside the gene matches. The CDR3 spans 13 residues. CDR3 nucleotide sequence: TGTGCCAGCGGGCGGGACAGGGGTAATGAGCAGTTCTTC. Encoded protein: CASGRDRGNEQFF.

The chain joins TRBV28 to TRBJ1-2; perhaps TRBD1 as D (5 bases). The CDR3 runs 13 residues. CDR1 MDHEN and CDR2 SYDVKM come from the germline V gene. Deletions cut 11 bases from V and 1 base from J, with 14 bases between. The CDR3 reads CAVQLQDNYGYTF. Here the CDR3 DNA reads TGTGCCGTACAGTTACAGGATAACTATGGCTACACCTTC.

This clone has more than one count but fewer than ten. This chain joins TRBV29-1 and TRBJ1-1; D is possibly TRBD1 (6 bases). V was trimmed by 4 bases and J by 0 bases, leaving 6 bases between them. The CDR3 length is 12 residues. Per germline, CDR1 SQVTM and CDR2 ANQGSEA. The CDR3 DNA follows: TGCAGCGTTGCAGGGGTGAACACTGAAGCTTTCTTT. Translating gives CSVAGVNTEAFF.

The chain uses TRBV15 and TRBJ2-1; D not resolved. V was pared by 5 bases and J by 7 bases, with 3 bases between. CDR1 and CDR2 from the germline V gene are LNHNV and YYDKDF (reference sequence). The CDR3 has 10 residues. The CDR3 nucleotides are TGTGCCACCAGCCCAAATGAGCAGTTCTTC. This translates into CATSPNEQFF.

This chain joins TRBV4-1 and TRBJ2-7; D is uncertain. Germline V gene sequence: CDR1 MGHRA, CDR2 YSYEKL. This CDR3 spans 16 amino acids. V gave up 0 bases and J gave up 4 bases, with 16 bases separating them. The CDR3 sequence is CASSQDVRGANYEQYF. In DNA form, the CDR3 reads TGCGCCAGCAGCCAAGATGTCCGCGGAGCAAATTACGAGCAGTACTTC.

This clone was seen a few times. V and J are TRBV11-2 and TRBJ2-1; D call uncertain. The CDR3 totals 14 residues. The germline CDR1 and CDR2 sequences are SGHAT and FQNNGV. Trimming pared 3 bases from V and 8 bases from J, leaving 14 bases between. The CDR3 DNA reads TGTGCCAGCAGCTTTTTGCGGCTCGCGGATGAGCAGTTCTTC. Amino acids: CASSFLRLADEQFF.

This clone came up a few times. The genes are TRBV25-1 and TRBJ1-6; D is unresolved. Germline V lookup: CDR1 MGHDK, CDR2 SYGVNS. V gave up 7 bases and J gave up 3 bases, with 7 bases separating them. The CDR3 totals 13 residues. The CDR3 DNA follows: TGTGCCAGCACCGAGGACTATAATTCACCCCTCCACTTT. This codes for CASTEDYNSPLHF.

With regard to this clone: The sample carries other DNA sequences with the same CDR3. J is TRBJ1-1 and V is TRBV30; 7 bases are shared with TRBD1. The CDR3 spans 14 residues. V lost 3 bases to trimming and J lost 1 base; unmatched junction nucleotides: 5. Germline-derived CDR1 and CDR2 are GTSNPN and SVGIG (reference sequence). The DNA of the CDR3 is TGTGCCTGGAGCGATGGGACAGCGAACACTGAAGCTTTCTTT. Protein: CAWSDGTANTEAFF.

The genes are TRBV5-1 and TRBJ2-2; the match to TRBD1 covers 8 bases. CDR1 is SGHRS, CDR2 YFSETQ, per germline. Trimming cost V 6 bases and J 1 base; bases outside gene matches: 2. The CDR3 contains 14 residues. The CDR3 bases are TGCGCCAGCATCGACAGGGGGAACACCGGGGAGCTGTTTTTT. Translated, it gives CASIDRGNTGELFF.

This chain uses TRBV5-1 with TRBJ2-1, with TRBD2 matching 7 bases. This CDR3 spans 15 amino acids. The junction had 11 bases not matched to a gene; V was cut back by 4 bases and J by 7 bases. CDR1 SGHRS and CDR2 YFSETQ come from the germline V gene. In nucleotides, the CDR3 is TGCGCCAGCAGCCTTTCTGGGAGGGGAATGAATGAGCAGTTCTTC. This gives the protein CASSLSGRGMNEQFF.

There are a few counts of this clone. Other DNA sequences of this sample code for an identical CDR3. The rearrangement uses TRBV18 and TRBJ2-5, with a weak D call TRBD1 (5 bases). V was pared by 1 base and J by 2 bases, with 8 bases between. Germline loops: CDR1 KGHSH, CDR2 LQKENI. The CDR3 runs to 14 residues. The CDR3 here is CASSPLPGQETQYF. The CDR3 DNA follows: TGTGCCAGCTCACCACTTCCAGGGCAAGAGACCCAGTACTTC.

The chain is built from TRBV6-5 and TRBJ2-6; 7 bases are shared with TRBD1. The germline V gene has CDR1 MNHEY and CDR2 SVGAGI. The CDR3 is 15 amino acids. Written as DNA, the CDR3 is TGTGTCACTGGACAGGCTCTCTCTGGGGCCAACGTCCTGACTTTC. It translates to CVTGQALSGANVLTF.

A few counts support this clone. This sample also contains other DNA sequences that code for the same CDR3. The CDR3: CAWTGFGSPLHF. The CDR3 nucleotides read TGTGCCTGGACAGGGTTTGGTTCACCCCTCCACTTT. The J gene is TRBJ1-6, the V gene TRBV30; D is possibly TRBD1 (5 bases). Trimming took 4 bases from V and 9 from J, leaving 10 bases between them. Germline lookup yields CDR1 GTSNPN and CDR2 SVGIG (reference sequence). The CDR3 consists of 12 residues.

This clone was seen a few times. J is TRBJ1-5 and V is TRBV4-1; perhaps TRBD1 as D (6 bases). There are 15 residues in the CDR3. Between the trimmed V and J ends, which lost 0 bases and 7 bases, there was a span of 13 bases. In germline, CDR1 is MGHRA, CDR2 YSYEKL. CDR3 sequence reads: CASSQDNRVKQPQHF. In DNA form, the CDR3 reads TGCGCCAGCAGCCAAGATAACAGGGTAAAACAGCCCCAGCATTTT.

The DNA of the CDR3 is TGTGCCAGCCAAGGACAGGGGGCCAACGTCCTGACTTTC. Protein sequence: CASQGQGANVLTF. The rearrangement uses TRBV25-1 and TRBJ2-6; D is possibly TRBD1 (6 bases). Germline CDR1 and CDR2: MGHDK and SYGVNS. V lost 8 bases, J lost 4 bases, and 9 bases lay in between. This CDR3 has 13 residues. Using reference TRBV25-1 and TRBJ2-6 for the parts outside the CDR3, the full variable domain is EADIYQTPRYLVIGTGKKITLECSQTMGHDKMYWYQQDPGMELHLIHYSYGVNSTEKGDLSSESTVSRIRTEHFPLTLESARPSHTSQYLCASQGQGANVLTFGAGSRLTVL.

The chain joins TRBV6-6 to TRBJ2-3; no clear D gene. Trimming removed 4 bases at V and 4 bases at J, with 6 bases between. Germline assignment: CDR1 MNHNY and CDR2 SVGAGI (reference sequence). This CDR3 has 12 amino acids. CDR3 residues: CASSLIADTQYF. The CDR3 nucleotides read TGTGCCAGCAGTTTAATAGCAGATACGCAGTATTTT.

CDR3 loop: CASSLLAGNQETQYF. The CDR3 region has the DNA TGCGCCAGCAGCCTGCTAGCGGGGAACCAAGAGACCCAGTACTTC. The chain carries TRBV5-1 and TRBJ2-5; TRBD2 matches at 9 bases. V lost 4 bases to trimming and J lost 0 bases; unmatched junction nucleotides: 4. This CDR3 region has 15 residues. CDR1 and CDR2 from the germline V gene are SGHRS and YFSETQ. Based on the CDR3 plus reference TRBV5-1 and TRBJ2-5, the full variable domain is KAGVTQTPRYLIKTRGQQVTLSCSPISGHRSVSWYQQTPGQGLQFLFEYFSETQRNKGNFPGRFSGRQFSNSRSEMNVSTLELGDSALYLCASSLLAGNQETQYFGPGTRLLVL.

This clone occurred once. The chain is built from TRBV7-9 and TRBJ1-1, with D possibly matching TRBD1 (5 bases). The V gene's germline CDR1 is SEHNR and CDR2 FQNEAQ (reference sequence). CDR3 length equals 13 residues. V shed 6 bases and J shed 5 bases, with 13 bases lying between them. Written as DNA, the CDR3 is TGTGCCAGCAGGGGGCTGAGATTGACTGAAGCTTTCTTT. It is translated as CASRGLRLTEAFF.

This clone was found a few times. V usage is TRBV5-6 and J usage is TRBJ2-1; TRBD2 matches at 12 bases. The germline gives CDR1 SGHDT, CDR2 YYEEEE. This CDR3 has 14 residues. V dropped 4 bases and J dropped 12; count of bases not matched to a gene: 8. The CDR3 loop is CASSESSGGARQFF. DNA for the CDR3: TGTGCCAGCAGCGAGTCTAGCGGGGGGGCCCGGCAGTTCTTC.

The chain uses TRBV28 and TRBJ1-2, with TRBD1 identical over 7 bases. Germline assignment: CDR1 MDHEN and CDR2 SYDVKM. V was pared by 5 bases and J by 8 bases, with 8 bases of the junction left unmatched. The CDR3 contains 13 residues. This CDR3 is CASSGTAPWGYTF. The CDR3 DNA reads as TGTGCCAGCAGTGGGACAGCCCCATGGGGCTACACCTTC.

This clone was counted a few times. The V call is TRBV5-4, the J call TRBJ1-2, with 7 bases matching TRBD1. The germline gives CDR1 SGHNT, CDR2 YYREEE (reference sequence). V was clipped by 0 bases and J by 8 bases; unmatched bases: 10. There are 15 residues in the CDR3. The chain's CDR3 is CASSLEAGGTGGYTF. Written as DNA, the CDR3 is TGTGCCAGCAGCTTGGAGGCAGGGGGGACGGGGGGCTACACCTTC.

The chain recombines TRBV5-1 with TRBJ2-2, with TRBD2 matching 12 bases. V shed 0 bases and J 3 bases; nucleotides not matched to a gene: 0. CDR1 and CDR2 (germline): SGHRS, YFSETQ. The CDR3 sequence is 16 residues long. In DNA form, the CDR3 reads TGCGCCAGCAGCTTGGGACTAGCGGGGGACACCGGGGAGCTGTTTTTT. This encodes CASSLGLAGDTGELFF.

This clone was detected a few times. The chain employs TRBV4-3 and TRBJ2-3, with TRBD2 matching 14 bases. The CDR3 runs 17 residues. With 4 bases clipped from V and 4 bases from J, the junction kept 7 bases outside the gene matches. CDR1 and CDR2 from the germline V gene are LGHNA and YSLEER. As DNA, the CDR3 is TGCGCCAGCAGCCCCAGGACTAGCGGGGGGTGGGCAGATACGCAGTATTTT. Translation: CASSPRTSGGWADTQYF.

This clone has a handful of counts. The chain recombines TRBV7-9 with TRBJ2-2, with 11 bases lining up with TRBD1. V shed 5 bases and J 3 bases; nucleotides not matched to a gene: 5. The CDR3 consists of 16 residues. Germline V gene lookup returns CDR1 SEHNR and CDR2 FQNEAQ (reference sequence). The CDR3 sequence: CASSVPGQGDTGELFF. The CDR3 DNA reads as TGTGCCAGCAGCGTTCCGGGACAGGGGGACACCGGGGAGCTGTTTTTT.

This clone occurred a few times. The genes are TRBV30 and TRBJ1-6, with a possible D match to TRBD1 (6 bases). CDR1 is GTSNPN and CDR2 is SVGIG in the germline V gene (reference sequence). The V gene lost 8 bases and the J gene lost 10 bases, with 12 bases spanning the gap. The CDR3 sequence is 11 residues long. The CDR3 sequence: CAEGVGSPLHF. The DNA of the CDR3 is TGTGCCGAGGGGGTTGGCTCACCCCTCCACTTT.

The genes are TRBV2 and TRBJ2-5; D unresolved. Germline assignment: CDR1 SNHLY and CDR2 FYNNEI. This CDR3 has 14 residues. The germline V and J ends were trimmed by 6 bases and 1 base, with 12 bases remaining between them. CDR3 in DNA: TGTGCCAGCAGCTACCTAGGAATCCAAGAGACCCAGTACTTC. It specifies CASSYLGIQETQYF.

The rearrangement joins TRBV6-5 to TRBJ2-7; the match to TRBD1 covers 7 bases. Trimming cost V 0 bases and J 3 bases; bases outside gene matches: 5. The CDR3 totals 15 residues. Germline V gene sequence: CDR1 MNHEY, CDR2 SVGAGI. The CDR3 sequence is CASSYSGTARYEQYF. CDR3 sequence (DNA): TGTGCCAGCAGTTACTCCGGGACAGCGCGCTACGAGCAGTACTTC.

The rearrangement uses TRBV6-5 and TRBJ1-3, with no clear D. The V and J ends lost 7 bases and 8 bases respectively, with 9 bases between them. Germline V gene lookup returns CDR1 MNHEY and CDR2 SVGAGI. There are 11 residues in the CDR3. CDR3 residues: CASTSGDTIYF. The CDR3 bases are TGTGCCAGCACCTCGGGAGACACCATATATTTT.